A selection of T cell receptor beta chains follows, all from one sample in a study of a mutant IDH1 vaccine in newly diagnosed glioma. For these receptors, no antigen is known. Here immunoSEQ multiplex PCR was the method, and the copy in TCRdb shows in-frame clones only, minus some. The sample shows more than 25,000 clones, more than 60% of them seen only once. The sequencing here drew on PBMCs, taken from a glioma patient whose treatment included an IDH1 peptide vaccine. The receptors here all came from a man between 50 and 59 years old with glioma. Each CDR3 is given with its conserved first and last residue. A D gene is named only where the DNA matches it firmly. For some rows the clone size is stated as once, few or many, or as a class when expanded; others skip it.

d_gene	len	abundance	v_gene	j_gene	CDR3aa	CDR3nt
.	13	.	TRBV5-6	TRBJ1-5	CASSLAQGQPQHF	TGTGCCAGCAGCTTGGCCCAGGGGCAGCCCCAGCATTTT
.	16	.	TRBV7-7	TRBJ1-1	CASSQGRVVLSTEAFF	TGTGCCAGCAGCCAGGGGAGGGTGGTACTAAGCACTGAAGCTTTCTTT
.	13	.	TRBV5-4	TRBJ1-2	CASSLDLGYGYTF	TGTGCCAGCAGCTTGGACCTGGGGTATGGCTACACCTTC
.	12	.	TRBV23-1	TRBJ2-7	CASRRSGYEQYF	TGCGCCAGCAGGAGGTCAGGCTACGAGCAGTACTTC
.	15	.	TRBV30	TRBJ1-5	CAWSVGAAGVQPQHF	TGTGCCTGGAGTGTGGGAGCGGCCGGGGTTCAGCCCCAGCATTTT
TRBD1	12	.	TRBV7-9	TRBJ1-2	CAPGQGISGYTF	TGTGCCCCGGGACAGGGGATTTCTGGCTACACCTTC
.	16	.	TRBV5-5	TRBJ2-7	CASSLYWDISSYEQYF	TGTGCCAGCAGCTTATATTGGGACATAAGCTCCTACGAGCAGTACTTC
.	14	.	TRBV30	TRBJ2-7	CAWSDGTKDYEQYF	TGTGCCTGGAGTGACGGGACCAAGGACTACGAGCAGTACTTC
.	16	once	TRBV4-2	TRBJ2-3	CASSQELMGPAVSQYF	TGTGCCAGCAGCCAAGAATTAATGGGTCCCGCCGTGAGTCAGTATTTT
TRBD1	16	.	TRBV5-6	TRBJ1-2	CASSPGTGGAFYGYTF	TGTGCCAGCAGCCCCGGGACAGGGGGCGCTTTTTATGGCTACACCTTC
TRBD2	16	.	TRBV5-4	TRBJ2-7	CASSSPTSGTTNEQYF	TGTGCCAGCAGCTCGCCGACTAGCGGGACTACAAACGAGCAGTACTTC
.	15	few	TRBV29-1	TRBJ2-6	CSVEEWGRGANVLTF	TGCAGCGTTGAGGAGTGGGGTCGTGGGGCCAACGTCCTGACTTTC
.	14	.	TRBV2	TRBJ2-1	CASRKESSYNEQFF	TGTGCCAGTCGGAAGGAGAGCTCCTACAATGAGCAGTTCTTC
.	14	.	TRBV5-1	TRBJ2-3	CASSFAEVPDTQYF	TGCGCCAGCAGCTTTGCAGAAGTCCCAGATACGCAGTATTTT
.	15	few	TRBV2	TRBJ2-7	CASIPTVQGPYEQYF	TGTGCCAGCATTCCTACTGTACAGGGACCCTACGAGCAGTACTTC
.	11	.	TRBV10-3	TRBJ2-3	CAMGVGDTQYF	TGTGCCATGGGCGTGGGAGATACGCAGTATTTT
.	14	.	TRBV30	TRBJ1-5	CAWSSGGGGQPQHF	TGTGCCTGGAGTTCCGGAGGGGGAGGTCAGCCCCAGCATTTT
.	14	once	TRBV7-8	TRBJ1-1	CASSSGYMNTEAFF	TGTGCCAGCAGCTCGGGATACATGAACACTGAAGCTTTCTTT
.	15	.	TRBV25-1	TRBJ2-2	CASSPLLRGAGELFF	TGTGCCAGCAGTCCCCTTTTGAGGGGGGCCGGGGAGCTGTTTTTT
.	14	.	TRBV5-4	TRBJ2-1	CASSSGTSYNEQFF	TGTGCCAGCAGCTCAGGGACTTCCTACAATGAGCAGTTCTTC
TRBD1	12	.	TRBV30	TRBJ1-1	CAWSVGTGVAFF	TGTGCCTGGAGTGTAGGGACAGGGGTTGCTTTCTTT
.	15	.	TRBV28	TRBJ2-3	CASRGARTSTDTQYF	TGTGCCAGCAGGGGAGCGAGAACTAGCACAGATACGCAGTATTTT
.	19	.	TRBV11-1	TRBJ2-3	CASSSPHISGRPFTDTQYF	TGTGCCAGCAGCTCACCCCACATATCCGGCAGACCTTTCACAGATACGCAGTATTTT
TRBD1	16	once	TRBV5-6	TRBJ1-6	CASSLVRGQGSAPLHF	TGTGCCAGCAGCTTGGTTCGGGGACAGGGTTCGGCACCCCTCCACTTT
TRBD1	12	.	TRBV19	TRBJ1-1	CASWDRPTEAFF	TGTGCCAGTTGGGACAGGCCCACTGAAGCTTTCTTT
.	13	.	TRBV6-1	TRBJ2-7	CASSSSTSGEQYF	TGTGCCAGCAGTTCGTCGACTAGTGGCGAGCAGTACTTC
TRBD1	12	.	TRBV30	TRBJ1-3	CAGQESGNTIYF	TGTGCCGGACAGGAATCTGGAAACACCATATATTTT
.	18	.	TRBV19	TRBJ2-4	CASRRTGIDALAKNIQYF	TGTGCCAGTAGGAGAACAGGGATAGACGCTCTAGCCAAAAACATTCAGTACTTC
.	15	once	TRBV27	TRBJ2-2	CASSPTGSEPGELFF	TGTGCCAGCAGCCCAACCGGGTCGGAACCCGGGGAGCTGTTTTTT
.	14	.	TRBV19	TRBJ1-1	CASSKTDRNTEAFF	TGTGCCAGTAGTAAAACAGACAGGAACACTGAAGCTTTCTTT
.	11	.	TRBV20-1	TRBJ1-4	CSASLYEKLFF	TGCAGTGCTTCACTTTATGAAAAACTGTTTTTT
TRBD2	17	.	TRBV7-9	TRBJ2-1	CASSSGFGLAGGNEQFF	TGTGCCAGCAGCTCCGGATTTGGACTAGCGGGAGGCAATGAGCAGTTCTTC
.	14	.	TRBV7-9	TRBJ1-2	CASSLAGGRSGYTF	TGTGCCAGCAGCTTAGCCGGGGGACGGAGTGGCTACACCTTC
TRBD1	14	.	TRBV10-3	TRBJ1-6	CASNARDRDSPLHF	TGTGCCTCCAACGCCCGGGACAGGGACTCACCCCTCCACTTT
.	18	.	TRBV5-6	TRBJ2-2	CASSLNPRRGSNTGELFF	TGTGCCAGCAGCTTGAATCCCAGGAGGGGCTCGAACACCGGGGAGCTGTTTTTT
TRBD2	17	.	TRBV10-3	TRBJ2-1	CAISETLLAGGYNEQFF	TGTGCCATCAGTGAGACCCTACTAGCGGGGGGGTACAATGAGCAGTTCTTC
.	18	.	TRBV6-4	TRBJ1-4	CASKIRDNLEDTNEKLFF	TGTGCCAGCAAAATAAGGGACAACCTCGAGGATACTAATGAAAAACTGTTTTTT
.	13	.	TRBV6-1	TRBJ1-1	CASSPHRGTEAFF	TGTGCCAGCAGTCCCCACCGGGGGACTGAAGCTTTCTTT
.	17	.	TRBV7-9	TRBJ2-6	CASSFGTSSSGANVLTF	TGTGCCAGCAGCTTTGGGACTTCGAGCTCTGGGGCCAACGTCCTGACTTTC
TRBD1	18	.	TRBV15	TRBJ1-4	CATSRTTGVGWSNEKLFF	TGTGCCACCAGCAGGACGACAGGGGTAGGGTGGAGTAATGAAAAACTGTTTTTT
.	13	.	TRBV7-2	TRBJ2-5	CASSSAATETQYF	TGTGCCAGCAGCTCCGCAGCGACGGAGACCCAGTACTTC
.	13	.	TRBV15	TRBJ2-1	CATGAGVDNEQFF	TGTGCCACTGGAGCCGGGGTTGACAATGAGCAGTTCTTC
.	14	.	TRBV14	TRBJ2-7	CASSQVTRPYEQYF	TGTGCCAGCAGCCAAGTGACGAGGCCCTACGAGCAGTACTTC
.	13	once	TRBV4-1	TRBJ2-7	CASSQDRTTGRHF	TGCGCCAGCAGCCAGGACCGAACTACCGGAAGGCACTTC
TRBD2	17	.	TRBV9	TRBJ2-2	CASRSGGWRANTGELFF	TGTGCCAGCCGGTCCGGGGGGTGGCGGGCGAACACCGGGGAGCTGTTTTTT
.	14	.	TRBV7-9	TRBJ2-3	CASSLRGSTDTQYF	TGTGCCAGCAGCTTGCGCGGGAGCACAGATACGCAGTATTTT
TRBD2	13	.	TRBV5-4	TRBJ2-1	CASSLAGRSEQFF	TGTGCCAGCAGCCTAGCGGGACGCTCCGAGCAGTTCTTC
.	16	.	TRBV5-6	TRBJ1-1	CASSGDSRDANTEAFF	TGTGCCAGCAGCGGGGATAGCAGGGACGCGAACACTGAAGCTTTCTTT
.	14	.	TRBV5-1	TRBJ2-7	CASSPGTTLGEQYF	TGCGCCAGCAGCCCCGGGACAACCCTCGGAGAGCAGTACTTC
TRBD1	16	.	TRBV5-1	TRBJ1-2	CASSLQGTGWDYGYTF	TGCGCCAGCAGCTTACAAGGGACAGGGTGGGACTATGGCTACACCTTC
.	11	once	TRBV20-1	TRBJ1-3	CSARARNTIYF	TGCAGTGCTAGAGCACGAAACACCATATATTTT
.	12	few	TRBV11-2	TRBJ2-3	CASSFWPDTQYF	TGTGCCAGCAGCTTTTGGCCAGATACGCAGTATTTT